A single sample gave rise to the 14 T cell receptor beta chains below, sequenced in a study of shared clonotypes between healthy human individuals. Here immunoSEQ multiplex PCR was the method, and the copy in TCRdb shows in-frame clones only, minus some. The sample contains some 1 million clones, approximately 68% of which appear only once. Specimen: memory CD4+ T cells sorted from blood. Subset: CD45RA-negative fraction. The receptors were sampled from a man between 18 and 35 years old in good health.

V and J are TRBV2 and TRBJ2-3; 11 nucleotides agree with TRBD2. CDR1 is SNHLY, CDR2 FYNNEI, per germline. The CDR3 contains 15 residues. Unmatched junction bases numbered 5, after V lost 3 bases and J lost 6 bases. The CDR3 is CASSEFSGGADTQYF. The CDR3 DNA reads as TGTGCCAGCAGTGAGTTTAGCGGGGGGGCGGATACGCAGTATTTT.

In its sample, this clone was seen once. The rearrangement uses TRBV11-2 and TRBJ2-1; D unclear. Germline CDR1 is SGHAT and CDR2 is FQNNGV. The length of the CDR3 is 13 residues. The V end lost 3 bases, the J end lost 0 bases, and 3 bases lay between the germline ends. CDR3 DNA: TGTGCCAGCAGCTTTTACTCCTACAATGAGCAGTTCTTC. Translating gives CASSFYSYNEQFF. Full variable domain (missing parts from reference TRBV11-2 and TRBJ2-1): EAGVAQSPRYKIIEKRQSVAFWCNPISGHATLYWYQQILGQGPKLLIQFQNNGVVDDSQLPKDRFSAERLKGVDSTLKIQPAKLEDSAVYLCASSFYSYNEQFFGPGTRLTVL.

The chain joins TRBV19 to TRBJ2-1; TRBD2 might be the D (6 bases). The germline CDR1 and CDR2 sequences are LNHDA and SQIVND (reference sequence). The length of the CDR3 is 14 residues. V lost 6 bases and J 5 bases, leaving 14 bases between the germline ends. The CDR3 loop reads CASRVLGGNNEQFF. CDR3 sequence (DNA): TGTGCCAGTAGGGTGCTGGGCGGGAACAATGAGCAGTTCTTC.

The chain couples TRBV7-8 to TRBJ2-7, with 10 bases that match TRBD1. Germline V CDR1 and CDR2: SGHVS, FQNEAQ. CDR3 length: 15 residues. Trimming cost V 5 bases and J 6 bases; bases outside gene matches: 10. This CDR3 reads CASSRLPGQGIEQYF. The CDR3 nucleotides read TGTGCCAGCAGCCGGCTACCGGGACAGGGGATCGAGCAGTACTTC.

The chain uses TRBV30 and TRBJ1-3; D call uncertain. The germline gives CDR1 GTSNPN, CDR2 SVGIG (reference sequence). This CDR3 comprises 15 residues. The V end was cut by 0 bases, the J end by 3 bases, with 12 bases between. The DNA of the CDR3 is TGTGCCTGGAGTGTGTGGAACTCGATTGGAAACACCATATATTTT. Translated, it gives CAWSVWNSIGNTIYF.

The rearrangement uses TRBV27 and TRBJ1-5, with a weak D call TRBD1 (5 bases). This CDR3 region has 17 residues. The V gene's germline CDR1 is MNHEY and CDR2 SMNVEV (reference sequence). Trimming removed 0 bases from V and 0 bases from J, with 12 bases in between. This chain's CDR3 is CASSLSGWGYSNQPQHF. CDR3 coding DNA: TGTGCCAGCAGTTTATCGGGTTGGGGGTATAGCAATCAGCCCCAGCATTTT.

This clone appeared many times. Other DNA sequences within the sample encode an identical CDR3. The chain uses TRBV7-2 and TRBJ1-6; 7 bases are shared with TRBD1. The CDR3 loop spans 15 amino acids. V lost 1 base, J lost 5 bases, and 2 bases stayed unmatched. Germline CDR1 is SGHTA and CDR2 is FQGNSA. The CDR3 nucleotides are TGTGCCAGCAGCTTAGGGGACAGAGATAATTCACCCCTCCACTTT. The encoded protein is CASSLGDRDNSPLHF.

The V and J genes are TRBV28 and TRBJ1-2, with 10 bases identical to TRBD1. The trim removed 2 bases at V and 6 bases at J, leaving 12 bases unmatched. The CDR3 is 17 amino acids. Germline CDR1 and CDR2: MDHEN and SYDVKM. CDR3 nucleotides: TGTGCCAGCAGTTTACGAACCTCCCGGGACAGGGGCGATGGCTACACCTTC. Translating it yields CASSLRTSRDRGDGYTF.

The genes are TRBV7-9 and TRBJ2-7, with D uncertain. CDR1 is SEHNR and CDR2 is FQNEAQ in the germline V gene (reference sequence). With 1 base removed from V and 1 base from J, the gap between germline ends came to 11 bases. The CDR3 has 15 amino acids. CDR3 protein: CASSLEKAYSYEQYF. In nucleotides, the CDR3 is TGTGCCAGCAGCTTAGAGAAGGCTTATTCCTACGAGCAGTACTTC.

As for this clone: Other DNA sequences in the same sample also yield this CDR3. The chain links TRBV5-1 to TRBJ1-1; D might be TRBD1 (5 bases). From germline, CDR1 is SGHRS and CDR2 YFSETQ. This CDR3 has 15 amino acids. V was trimmed by 0 bases and J by 2 bases, leaving 11 bases between them. Here the CDR3 DNA reads TGCGCCAGCAGCTTGGTTGGGGGTCTCAACACTGAAGCTTTCTTT. It specifies CASSLVGGLNTEAFF.

This clone was observed a single time. The rearrangement joins TRBV6-5 to TRBJ2-3; a weak D match, TRBD1 (5 bases). Trimming shortened V by 6 bases and J by 4 bases, and 14 bases separated the two germline ends. Germline V gene lookup returns CDR1 MNHEY and CDR2 SVGAGI. The CDR3 runs to 14 residues. CDR3 amino acids: CASSYHLGADTQYF. The CDR3 coding sequence is TGTGCCAGCAGCTACCACTTAGGGGCAGATACGCAGTATTTT.

The CDR3 is CASSSGVSARWETQYF. DNA for the CDR3: TGTGCCAGCAGCTCGGGGGTTAGCGCCAGATGGGAGACCCAGTACTTC. This sequence joins TRBV7-2 and TRBJ2-5; D is possibly TRBD2 (6 bases). Trimming took 4 bases from V and 5 from J, leaving 20 bases between them. Germline V gives CDR1 SGHTA, CDR2 FQGNSA. There are 16 residues in the CDR3.

This clone was detected a few times. The chain is built from TRBV7-9 and TRBJ1-1, with a tentative D call TRBD1 (6 bases). This CDR3 is 16 amino acids long. Germline CDR1 and CDR2: SEHNR and FQNEAQ (reference sequence). V was trimmed by 0 bases and J by 0 bases, leaving 11 bases between them. The CDR3: CASSLAGRGMNTEAFF. The CDR3, as DNA: TGTGCCAGCAGCTTAGCGGGCAGGGGAATGAACACTGAAGCTTTCTTT.

The gene calls are TRBV7-2 and TRBJ1-6, with a weak D call TRBD1 (5 bases). V lost 1 base to trimming and J lost 11 bases, with 9 bases between them. The CDR3 runs 13 residues. Germline V lookup: CDR1 SGHTA, CDR2 FQGNSA. CDR3 region: CASSLVIGAPLHF. The CDR3 coding sequence is TGTGCCAGCAGCTTAGTGATAGGGGCACCCCTCCACTTT.